This T cell receptor beta chain was retrieved from a study of blood T cell repertoires in COVID-19. On the study more broadly: COVID-19 samples collected from the United States, Italy and Spain covered acute and convalescent phases. From T cells, B-cell-depleted T cells, or PBMCs came the material, which was cDNA or gDNA.

In the original analysis: Using reference gene primer amplification, nucleated cell counts were estimated. Data came from immunoSEQ multiplex PCR; TCRdb stores just in-frame clones and leaves some out. That table is the source of V, J and clone size, and D and trimming were worked out from the DNA. The table has thousands of clones, 91% seen once. V lost 0 bases, J lost 5 bases, and 23 bases lay in between. CDR3 length equals 18 residues. CDR1 and CDR2 (germline): GTSNPN, SVGIG (reference sequence). Material: peripheral blood. The TCR comes from a woman aged 45-65 years with active COVID-19. V is TRBV30 and J is TRBJ2-1; a possible D gene is TRBD1 (5 bases). The CDR3 DNA sequence: TGTGCCTGGAGTGTACGGACCCTGCAACGTCAGGGTCACAATGAGCAGTTCTTC. Translating gives CAWSVRTLQRQGHNEQFF.